One sample yielded the 2 T cell receptor beta chains listed below, sequenced in a study of read filtering for tumor transcriptome and immune sequencing (dated by TCRdb to 2018 to 2020). The listed sequencing device is Illumina HiSeq 4000. The Immunoverse kit was used to build TCR libraries from around 420 ng RNA, with molecular barcoded adaptors covering alpha/delta and beta/gamma chains. TCRdb ran its own pipeline on the public reads, namely fastp trimming at Q25 and MiXCR clone calling, and kept in-frame beta chains. Rows with a matching CDR3 protein are joined into one entry that keeps the most common DNA and genes. The sample table records roughly 49,000 distinct CDR3 sequences; less than 20% of these occur just once. About 40% of the sample is in the top ten clones. Material for sequencing was a population of CD138-negative cells sorted from bone marrow. The cell subset or site label on this specimen signifies: bone marrow mononuclear cells depleted of CD138+ plasma/myeloma cells by negative magnetic selection. The receptors here all came from a donor older than 35 with multiple myeloma.

This clonotype was observed a few times. A much larger clonotype is one base distant, so this may be a read error. CDR3 loop: CAGSFLGSGTGELFF. DNA of the CDR3: TGTGCCGGCAGCTTCTTGGGGAGTGGAACCGGGGAGCTGTTTTTT. This chain uses TRBV7-8 with TRBJ2-2; TRBD2 might be the D (5 bases). Germline V gene lookup returns CDR1 SGHVS and CDR2 FQNEAQ. This CDR3 has 15 amino acids. The full variable domain, in which reference TRBV7-8 and TRBJ2-2 provide the parts outside the CDR3, is GAGVSQSPRYKVAKRGQDVALRCDPISGHVSLFWYQQALGQGPEFLTYFQNEAQLDKSGLPSDRFFAERPEGSVSTLKIQRTQQEDSAVYLCAGSFLGSGTGELFFGEGSRLTVL.

This clonotype was counted ten times or more. The rearrangement links TRBV7-9 to TRBJ2-5; TRBD1 matches at 8 bases. The CDR3 runs to 14 residues. With 5 bases clipped from V and 3 bases from J, the junction kept 5 bases outside the gene matches. Germline CDR1 is SEHNR and CDR2 is FQNEAQ (reference sequence). Here the CDR3 DNA reads TGTGCCAGCAGCCCTCCGGGACAGGAAGAGACCCAGTACTTC. Translating it yields CASSPPGQEETQYF.